These T cell receptor beta chains were read from a single sample in a study of blood T cell repertoires in COVID-19. The data were produced by immunoSEQ multiplex PCR, yet TCRdb's version contains in-frame clones alone and is incomplete. This table has approximately 90,000 clones, roughly 80% appearing once. Input material: peripheral blood. The receptor source for this set is a man aged 55 to 70 with acute or convalescent COVID-19. Each CDR3 is given with its conserved first and last residue. The D gene is left open where the match is weak. For some rows the clone size is stated as once, few or many, or as a class when expanded; others skip it.

DNA,CDR3,size,V,J,D
TGCGCCAGCAGCCGGGACAGGGGAGGTGGAAACACCATATATTTT,CASSRDRGGGNTIYF,.,TRBV10-1,TRBJ1-3,TRBD1
TGTGCCAGCAGCCCGACAGGGCCCTATGGCTACACCTTC,CASSPTGPYGYTF,.,TRBV27,TRBJ1-2,TRBD1
TGTGCCAGCAGTCGTTCTGGGACAGGGGGAGATTACTATGGCTACACCTTC,CASSRSGTGGDYYGYTF,.,TRBV6-6,TRBJ1-2,TRBD1
TGTGCCAGCAGCTGGGGGGGCCGCGGAAACACCATATATTTT,CASSWGGRGNTIYF,.,TRBV7-9,TRBJ1-3,.
TGTGCCAGTAGTATTTTAGCGCATGCAACTAATGAAAAACTGTTTTTT,CASSILAHATNEKLFF,few,TRBV19,TRBJ1-4,.
TGTGCCAGCAGCACAGGGGGTAGCGGGGGGGCAAGGGCGCAGTATTTT,CASSTGGSGGARAQYF,.,TRBV11-3,TRBJ2-3,TRBD2
TGTGCCAGCAGCCTGAGCCGGCCTAGCCGTAGTAACTATGGCTACACCTTC,CASSLSRPSRSNYGYTF,.,TRBV7-9,TRBJ1-2,.
TGTGCCAGCGCCCCCGGGGGACTAGTATCCTACGAGCAGTACTTC,CASAPGGLVSYEQYF,.,TRBV6-5,TRBJ2-7,TRBD2
TGCGCCAGCAGCCAACTAGCGGGAGTTATCGACGAGCAGTACTTC,CASSQLAGVIDEQYF,.,TRBV5-1,TRBJ2-7,TRBD2
TGTGCCAGCAGCCGGGGGGGCGGGGGAGCCTACAATGAGCAGTTCTTC,CASSRGGGGAYNEQFF,once,TRBV5-4,TRBJ2-1,TRBD2